The clone carrying this T cell receptor (beta chain) was recorded once. The sample originates from a study of cytomegalovirus exposure and HLA in healthy donors. Using immunoSEQ multiplex PCR, the repertoire was profiled, and TCRdb retains in-frame clones only, with some absent. The repertoire consists of approximately 190,000 clones, with approximately 88% occurring once and the leading ten covering under 7.5%. There are 14 residues in the CDR3. With 5 bases removed from V and 12 bases from J, the gap between germline ends came to 17 bases. The germline V gene encodes CDR1 MDHEN and CDR2 SYDVKM. This rearrangement joins TRBV28 to TRBJ2-6, with a tentative D call TRBD1 (6 bases). The sequenced material came from PBMCs. The receptor was derived from a man in his late teens or twenties in good health and CMV-seropositive. The chain's CDR3 is CASSANRDARVLTF. Here the CDR3 DNA reads TGTGCCAGCAGTGCCAACAGGGATGCTCGCGTCCTGACTTTC. The full variable domain, in which reference TRBV28 and TRBJ2-6 provide the parts outside the CDR3, is DVKVTQSSRYLVKRTGEKVFLECVQDMDHENMFWYRQDPGLGLRLIYFSYDVKMKEKGDIPEGYSVSREKKERFSLILESASTNQTSMYLCASSANRDARVLTFGAGSRLTVL.